The TCR beta chain under discussion was sequenced for a study of T cells in Graves' hyperthyroidism and ophthalmopathy. Study background: Peripheral blood was obtained at initial diagnosis, preceding any treatment. Whole-study results and caveats: Blood also contained most expanded thyroid clonotypes above 0.001.

The CDR3 runs to 13 residues. Germline V CDR1 and CDR2: DFQATT, SNEGSKA (reference sequence). V shed 3 bases and J 1 base; nucleotides not matched to a gene: 0. Ophthalmopathy cases scored 3 or more on the Clinical Activity Score and 4 or more on NOSPECS grade, with duration below 3 months. Researchers barred patients who had uncontrolled infection, other autoimmune disease, pregnancy or lactation. The table lists this clonotype with many counts. The target antigen is unknown. A much larger clone lies one base from this, so it may be a read error. RNA transcripts yielded amplified TCR beta CDR3 regions. HTBI primers drove first-round RT-PCR of the TCR CDR3. From the multiplex PCR reads, TCRdb called clonotypes with MiXCR, one entry per CDR3 protein. The data show a few hundred thousand distinct CDR3 sequences, 13% to 15% seen once.

Sequenced sample: blood. The source of this sequence is a woman aged 60-75 years with Graves' ophthalmopathy. J is TRBJ2-1 and V is TRBV20-1, with TRBD2 matching over 7 bases. The CDR3 is CSASGRSYNEQFF. The CDR3 DNA reads TGCAGTGCTAGCGGGAGGTCCTACAATGAGCAGTTCTTC.